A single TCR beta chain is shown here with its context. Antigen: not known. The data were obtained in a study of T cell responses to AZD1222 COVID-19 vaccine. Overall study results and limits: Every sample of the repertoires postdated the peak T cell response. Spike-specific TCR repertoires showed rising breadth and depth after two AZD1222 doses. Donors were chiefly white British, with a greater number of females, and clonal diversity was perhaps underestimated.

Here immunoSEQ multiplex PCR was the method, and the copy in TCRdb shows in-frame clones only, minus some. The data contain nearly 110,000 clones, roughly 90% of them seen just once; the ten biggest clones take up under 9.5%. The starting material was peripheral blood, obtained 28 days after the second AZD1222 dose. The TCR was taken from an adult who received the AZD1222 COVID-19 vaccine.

The CDR3 DNA reads as TGTGCCTGGAGTGATAGGGTGGGGAATGAGCAGTTCTTC. Translation: CAWSDRVGNEQFF. This chain joins TRBV30 and TRBJ2-1; D remains ambiguous. Trimming took off 1 base at V and 7 bases at J, with 11 bases between the two ends. The CDR3 spans 13 residues. Germline lookup yields CDR1 GTSNPN and CDR2 SVGIG (reference sequence).